The 2 T cell receptor beta chains listed next were all sequenced from one sample in a study of graft-versus-host responses after intestinal transplantation. Repertoires were generated with immunoSEQ multiplex PCR, while TCRdb's copy carries only in-frame clones and drops some. This table has about 120,000 clones, about nine tenths appearing once. Their recognized antigens are unknown. The sequencing here drew on unstimulated CD4+ T cells sorted from spleen or lymph node cells, taken before intestinal transplant. The receptors were sampled from a human donor who received an intestinal transplant.

This rearrangement joins TRBV29-1 to TRBJ1-2; TRBD1 matches 7 bases. Per germline, CDR1 SQVTM and CDR2 ANQGSEA. The CDR3 covers 13 residues. J was trimmed by 7 bases and V by 4 bases; bases with no gene match: 9. DNA for the CDR3: TGCAGCGTTGTGCGAGGGGGCTATGGTGGCTACACCTTC. Its translation is CSVVRGGYGGYTF.

The V call is TRBV9, the J call TRBJ2-1; possibly TRBD2 for D (6 bases). Per the germline V gene, CDR1 is SGDLS and CDR2 is YYNGEE. CDR3 length: 17 residues. Trimming took off 0 bases at V and 6 bases at J, with 19 bases between the two ends. CDR3 in amino acids: CASSVGGIRTIGNEQFF. CDR3 bases: TGTGCCAGCAGCGTAGGTGGAATACGGACTATCGGCAATGAGCAGTTCTTC.